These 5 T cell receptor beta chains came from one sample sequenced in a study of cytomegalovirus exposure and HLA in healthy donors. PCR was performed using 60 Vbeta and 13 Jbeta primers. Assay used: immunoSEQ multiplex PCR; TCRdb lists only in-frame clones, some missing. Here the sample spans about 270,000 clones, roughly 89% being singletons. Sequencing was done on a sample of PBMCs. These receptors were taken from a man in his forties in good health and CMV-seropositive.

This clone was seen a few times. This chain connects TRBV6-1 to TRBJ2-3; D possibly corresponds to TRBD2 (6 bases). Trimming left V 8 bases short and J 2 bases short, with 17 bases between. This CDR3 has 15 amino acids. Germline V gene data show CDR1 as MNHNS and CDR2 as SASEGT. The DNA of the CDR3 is TGTGCCAGCTCCCTCTGGGGGGTCCTCACAGATACGCAGTATTTT. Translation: CASSLWGVLTDTQYF.

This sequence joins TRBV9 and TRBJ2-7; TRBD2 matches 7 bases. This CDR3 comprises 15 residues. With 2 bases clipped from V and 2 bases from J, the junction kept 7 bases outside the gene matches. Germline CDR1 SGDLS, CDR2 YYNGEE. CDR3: CASSVSGTMAYEQYF. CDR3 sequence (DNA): TGTGCCAGCAGCGTTAGTGGGACTATGGCCTACGAGCAGTACTTC.

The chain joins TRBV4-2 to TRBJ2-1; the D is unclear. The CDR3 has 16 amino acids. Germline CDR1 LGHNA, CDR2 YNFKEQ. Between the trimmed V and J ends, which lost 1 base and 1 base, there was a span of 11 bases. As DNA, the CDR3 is TGTGCCAGCAGCCAAGGGTCCGTTGAGTCCTACAATGAGCAGTTCTTC. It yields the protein CASSQGSVESYNEQFF.

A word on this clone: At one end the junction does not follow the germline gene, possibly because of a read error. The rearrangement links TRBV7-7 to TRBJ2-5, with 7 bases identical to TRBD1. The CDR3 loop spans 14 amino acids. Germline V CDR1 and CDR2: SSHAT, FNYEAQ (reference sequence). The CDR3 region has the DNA TGTGCTAGCAGCCAAACAGGGGTTAGGGAGACCCAGTACTTC. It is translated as CASSQTGVRETQYF.

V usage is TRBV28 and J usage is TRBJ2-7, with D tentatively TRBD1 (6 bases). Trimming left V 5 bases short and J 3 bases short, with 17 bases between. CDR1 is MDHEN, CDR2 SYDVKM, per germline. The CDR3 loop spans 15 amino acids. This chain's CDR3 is CASSIQGRLIYEQYF. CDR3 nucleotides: TGTGCCAGCAGTATACAGGGTCGCCTGATCTACGAGCAGTACTTC.